The sequence of this T cell receptor beta chain was determined in a study of blood T cell repertoires in COVID-19. Looking at the study overall: Some COVID-19 samples were acute and others convalescent; all came from the United States, Italy and Spain.

V shed 4 bases, J shed 4 bases, and the junction held 6 bases outside the gene matches. This CDR3 comprises 14 residues. The germline V gene encodes CDR1 LNHDA and CDR2 SQIVND (reference sequence). The table came from immunoSEQ multiplex PCR; TCRdb's copy has only in-frame clones and leaves some out. The table shows 90,000 to 120,000 clones, with 80% to 95% occurring only once. This chain connects TRBV19 to TRBJ2-7; TRBD2 agrees at 8 bases. Material: peripheral blood. The clonotype was recovered from a man between 65 and 85 years old with acute or convalescent COVID-19. The CDR3 bases are TGTGCCAGTAGTACGGGACTAGAGGGATACGAGCAGTACTTC. Its protein product is CASSTGLEGYEQYF.